This T cell receptor beta chain was documented in a study of control samples from healthy donors and cancer patients. Sequenced by immunoSEQ multiplex PCR; TCRdb stores in-frame clones only, minus some. The table has approximately 220,000 clones, about 94% seen once. V was cut by 4 bases and J by 3 bases, with 13 bases left in between. The germline V gene encodes CDR1 MDHEN and CDR2 SYDVKM. The CDR3 covers 14 residues. The sequenced material came from blood. The chain recombines TRBV28 with TRBJ2-7; D unresolved. This receptor was identified in a man in his forties or fifties in good health. The CDR3 sequence is CASSSRTVLYEQYF. The CDR3 coding sequence is TGTGCCAGCAGTTCTCGGACGGTCCTCTACGAGCAGTACTTC.